The 30 T cell receptor beta chains given below trace back to one sample, sequenced in a study of cytomegalovirus exposure and HLA in healthy donors. Method: immunoSEQ multiplex PCR; TCRdb's copy keeps in-frame clones and lacks some. The table lists around 70,000 clones, approximately 96% of them singletons. Source material: PBMCs. Receptors were obtained from a man between 18 and 35 years old in good health and CMV-seronegative.

This sequence joins TRBV5-4 and TRBJ2-3; no definite D call. The germline gives CDR1 SGHNT, CDR2 YYREEE (reference sequence). This CDR3 contains 14 residues. Trimming stripped 4 bases from V and 5 bases from J, with 14 bases between. The CDR3 DNA reads as TGTGCCAGCAGCCGCGATCACGTCGGAGATACGCAGTATTTT. This sequence encodes CASSRDHVGDTQYF.

The rearrangement joins TRBV5-1 to TRBJ2-7, with 11 bases lining up with TRBD2. The length of the CDR3 is 17 residues. The ends lost 5 bases at V and 4 bases at J; junction bases unmatched: 14. CDR1 SGHRS and CDR2 YFSETQ come from the germline V gene. The CDR3 nucleotides read TGCGCCAGCAGACAGACTCCACTAGCGGGGGATATATACGAGCAGTACTTC. Translated: CASRQTPLAGDIYEQYF.

The chain employs TRBV2 and TRBJ2-1, with 9 bases fitting TRBD1. The length of the CDR3 is 14 residues. Germline CDR1 SNHLY, CDR2 FYNNEI. Trimming removed 6 bases from V and 9 bases from J; junction bases left unmatched: 9. The DNA of the CDR3 is TGTGCCAGCAGAGAACAGGGGGCGCTGGGTGAGCAGTTCTTC. Translation: CASREQGALGEQFF.

This rearrangement joins TRBV9 to TRBJ2-5; 9 positions match TRBD2. With 4 bases clipped from V and 4 bases from J, the junction kept 11 bases outside the gene matches. This CDR3 region has 16 residues. CDR1 is SGDLS, CDR2 YYNGEE, per germline. The CDR3 DNA reads TGTGCCAGCAGCTCCTCAACAGCGGGGGGTGGAGAGACCCAGTACTTC. Amino acid sequence: CASSSSTAGGGETQYF.

The rearrangement uses TRBV28 and TRBJ1-2; D is unresolved. This CDR3 is built from 15 residues. Between the trimmed V and J ends, which lost 1 base and 4 bases, there was a span of 13 bases. Germline V gives CDR1 MDHEN, CDR2 SYDVKM. The CDR3 loop is CASSLFGAGSYGYTF. The CDR3 DNA follows: TGTGCCAGCAGTTTATTTGGTGCGGGCAGCTATGGCTACACCTTC.

This clone was counted once. The DNA for the CDR3 is TGTGCCAGCGGGATTAAGGGGTCCGGCACTGAAGCTTTCTTT. Translation: CASGIKGSGTEAFF. The J gene is TRBJ1-1, the V gene TRBV27; tentative D call: TRBD1 (5 bases). The CDR3 sequence is 14 residues long. Germline V gene lookup returns CDR1 MNHEY and CDR2 SMNVEV (reference sequence). Trimming removed 8 bases at V and 4 bases at J, with 17 bases between.

This chain connects TRBV7-3 to TRBJ1-1, with D hard to call. Trimming shortened V by 2 bases and J by 1 base, and 5 bases separated the two germline ends. The germline V gene has CDR1 SGHTA and CDR2 FQGTGA. The CDR3 is 13 amino acids. CDR3 DNA: TGTGCCAGCAGCTTACACACGAACACTGAAGCTTTCTTT. As protein: CASSLHTNTEAFF.

V usage is TRBV27 and J usage is TRBJ1-2; the D gene is possibly TRBD1 (5 bases). The V end was cut by 2 bases, the J end by 7 bases, with 23 bases between. Germline V gene sequence: CDR1 MNHEY, CDR2 SMNVEV (reference sequence). The CDR3 is 17 amino acids. In DNA, the CDR3 is TGTGCCAGCAGTTTAGGGAGGGGAGTGATGGGCCCAGGTGGCTACACCTTC. This translates into CASSLGRGVMGPGGYTF.

V is TRBV7-9 and J is TRBJ2-2; possibly TRBD2 for D (6 bases). Germline assignment: CDR1 SEHNR and CDR2 FQNEAQ (reference sequence). The CDR3 sequence is 14 residues long. The V end lost 4 bases, the J end lost 5 bases, and 11 bases lay between the germline ends. CDR3: CASSSLRGTGELFF. CDR3 nucleotides: TGTGCCAGCAGCTCCTTGCGGGGAACCGGGGAGCTGTTTTTT. Supplemented by reference TRBV7-9 and TRBJ2-2, the full variable domain reads DTGVSQNPRHKITKRGQNVTFRCDPISEHNRLYWYRQTLGQGPEFLTYFQNEAQLEKSRLLSDRFSAERPKGSFSTLEIQRTEQGDSAMYLCASSSLRGTGELFFGEGSRLTVL.

The chain combines TRBV15 with TRBJ1-2, with a weak D call TRBD1 (5 bases). The CDR3 length is 16 residues. V was trimmed by 1 base and J by 0 bases, leaving 12 bases between them. CDR1 LNHNV and CDR2 YYDKDF come from the germline V gene (reference sequence). In DNA, the CDR3 is TGTGCCACCAGCAGAGTACCGGACAACGCTAACTATGGCTACACCTTC. Translating gives CATSRVPDNANYGYTF. Full variable domain (remainder filled in from reference TRBV15 and TRBJ1-2): DAMVIQNPRYQVTQFGKPVTLSCSQTLNHNVMYWYQQKSSQAPKLLFHYYDKDFNNEADTPDNFQSRRPNTSFCFLDIRSPGLGDTAMYLCATSRVPDNANYGYTFGSGTRLTVV.

The gene calls are TRBV2 and TRBJ1-5, with 9 bases matching TRBD1. From germline, CDR1 is SNHLY and CDR2 FYNNEI. V gave up 6 bases and J gave up 5 bases; unmatched junction bases: 8. This CDR3 has 15 residues. CDR3 loop: CASRVGTGTDQPQHF. The CDR3 nucleotides are TGTGCCAGCAGGGTTGGGACAGGGACCGATCAGCCCCAGCATTTT.

The chain employs TRBV2 and TRBJ1-5; D gene ambiguous. From germline, CDR1 is SNHLY and CDR2 FYNNEI. The CDR3 consists of 15 residues. Trimming took 3 bases from V and 3 from J, leaving 12 bases between them. The chain's CDR3 is CASSEVQTYNQPQHF. The CDR3 region has the DNA TGTGCCAGCAGTGAGGTACAGACGTACAATCAGCCCCAGCATTTT.

The chain recombines TRBV29-1 with TRBJ1-2, with D unclear. V shed 3 bases and J shed 6 bases, with 8 bases lying between them. The CDR3 covers 11 residues. CDR1 is SQVTM and CDR2 is ANQGSEA in the germline V gene. Here the CDR3 reads CSVETGNGYTF. The CDR3 nucleotides are TGCAGCGTTGAGACGGGGAATGGCTACACCTTC.

This chain uses TRBV5-1 with TRBJ1-3; no clear D. This CDR3 has 16 amino acids. Per germline, CDR1 SGHRS and CDR2 YFSETQ. The V end was cut by 5 bases, the J end by 1 base, with 16 bases between. The CDR3 bases are TGCGCCAGCAGGGTGGGGAATTCGGGGTCTGGAAACACCATATATTTT. Its translation is CASRVGNSGSGNTIYF.

V and J are TRBV2 and TRBJ2-5, with TRBD2 matching over 16 bases. This CDR3 comprises 17 residues. Losses at the gene ends were 7 bases for V and 4 bases for J; bases not matched to a gene: 9. Germline CDR1 and CDR2: SNHLY and FYNNEI. The CDR3 loop reads CASTGTSGGAITETQYF. The CDR3 DNA reads TGTGCCAGCACCGGGACTAGCGGGGGGGCCATCACAGAGACCCAGTACTTC.

V is TRBV13 and J is TRBJ1-5, with TRBD1 matching 11 bases. The CDR3 totals 16 residues. From germline, CDR1 is PRHDT and CDR2 FYEKMQ (reference sequence). Trimming at V came to 5 bases and at J to 3 bases, leaving 6 bases not matched to a gene. Here the CDR3 reads CASSQRGQGDNQPQHF. CDR3 nucleotide sequence: TGTGCCAGCAGCCAAAGGGGACAGGGGGACAATCAGCCCCAGCATTTT.

This chain uses TRBV5-8 with TRBJ1-5, with D uncertain. This CDR3 spans 13 amino acids. CDR1 is SGHTS and CDR2 is YDEGEE in the germline V gene. V was pared by 7 bases and J by 7 bases, with 15 bases between. CDR3 nucleotides: TGTGCCAGCCCATCCCAAAACGAGCAGCCCCAGCATTTT. This gives the protein CASPSQNEQPQHF.

The chain links TRBV1 to TRBJ2-1; the table gives TRBD2 as D, unverified against the DNA. TRBV1 counts as a pseudogene. The CDR3 runs 16 residues. The CDR3 nucleotides read TGCACCAGCAGCCAAGGAGTCCAAATTTATAACAATGAGCAGTTCTTC. As protein: CTSSQGVQIYNNEQFF.

The chain combines TRBV2 with TRBJ2-3; D perhaps matches TRBD1 (5 bases). The CDR3 length is 14 residues. Trimming took 6 bases from V and 5 from J, leaving 15 bases between them. The V gene's germline CDR1 is SNHLY and CDR2 FYNNEI. CDR3: CASRRAGPGDTQYF. DNA for the CDR3: TGTGCCAGCAGACGGGCAGGGCCGGGAGATACGCAGTATTTT.

This sequence joins TRBV27 and TRBJ1-1; maybe TRBD1 (5 bases). Trimming removed 3 bases from V and 2 bases from J, with 10 bases in between. This CDR3 is built from 14 residues. In germline, CDR1 is MNHEY, CDR2 SMNVEV (reference sequence). CDR3 region: CASSFKGPNTEAFF. CDR3 coding DNA: TGTGCCAGCAGTTTTAAGGGGCCAAACACTGAAGCTTTCTTT.

The rearrangement uses TRBV15 and TRBJ2-1; D is possibly TRBD1 (6 bases). Trimming cost V 5 bases and J 7 bases, with 21 bases left between them. This CDR3 has 16 residues. In germline, CDR1 is LNHNV, CDR2 YYDKDF (reference sequence). The DNA of the CDR3 is TGTGCCACCAGCCCCCACGGGACAAAGATAGCTAATGAGCAGTTCTTC. Encoded protein: CATSPHGTKIANEQFF.

The rearrangement uses TRBV5-6 and TRBJ1-1; D ambiguous. CDR3 size: 13 residues. Trimming shortened V by 1 base and J by 6 bases, and 10 bases separated the two germline ends. Germline lookup yields CDR1 SGHDT and CDR2 YYEEEE. The CDR3 DNA reads TGTGCCAGCAGCTTGCTGGAGGGCGCTGAAGCTTTCTTT. Its protein product is CASSLLEGAEAFF.

The rearrangement links TRBV5-1 to TRBJ2-7, with TRBD2 matching 9 bases. Germline V gene sequence: CDR1 SGHRS, CDR2 YFSETQ. The ends lost 4 bases at V and 6 bases at J; junction bases unmatched: 8. The CDR3 spans 14 residues. CDR3 sequence reads: CASSPGLAIGEQYF. The CDR3 DNA sequence: TGCGCCAGCAGCCCGGGACTAGCTATCGGCGAGCAGTACTTC. Complete variable domain (other parts from reference TRBV5-1 and TRBJ2-7): KAGVTQTPRYLIKTRGQQVTLSCSPISGHRSVSWYQQTPGQGLQFLFEYFSETQRNKGNFPGRFSGRQFSNSRSEMNVSTLELGDSALYLCASSPGLAIGEQYFGPGTRLTVT.

The chain couples TRBV7-9 to TRBJ2-7, with 7 nucleotides matching TRBD2. J lost 6 bases, V lost 8 bases, and 10 bases had no gene match. Germline V lookup: CDR1 SEHNR, CDR2 FQNEAQ (reference sequence). The CDR3 totals 13 residues. The DNA of the CDR3 is TGTGCCAGCGAGAAAAGGGGAGGGGCCGAGCAGTACTTC. Protein product: CASEKRGGAEQYF.

CDR3 sequence: CASSLAPGWNEQFF. For the CDR3, the DNA is TGTGCCAGCAGCTTGGCCCCAGGGTGGAATGAGCAGTTCTTC. The chain combines TRBV5-6 with TRBJ2-1; D possibly corresponds to TRBD1 (5 bases). This CDR3 comprises 14 residues. The V gene's germline CDR1 is SGHDT and CDR2 YYEEEE. The germline V and J ends were trimmed by 0 bases and 7 bases, with 11 bases remaining between them.

The V gene is TRBV6-5, the J gene TRBJ2-1; TRBD1 is a possible D gene (5 bases). The CDR3 covers 13 residues. The germline V and J ends were trimmed by 2 bases and 9 bases, with 11 bases remaining between them. The V gene's germline CDR1 is MNHEY and CDR2 SVGAGI. The CDR3 DNA sequence: TGTGCCAGCAGTTACATGGGTAGGGGTGAGCAGTTCTTC. As protein: CASSYMGRGEQFF.

A single count supports this clone. The chain joins TRBV7-9 to TRBJ2-7, with D maybe TRBD2 (5 bases). The germline V gene has CDR1 SEHNR and CDR2 FQNEAQ (reference sequence). V was clipped by 2 bases and J by 6 bases, with 14 bases between them. The CDR3 has 14 residues. CDR3 DNA sequence: TGTGCCAGCAGCTTATCCGCGGCCGCGGGCGAGCAGTACTTC. Amino acids: CASSLSAAAGEQYF.

The V gene is TRBV27, the J gene TRBJ2-5; D is possibly TRBD2 (5 bases). The germline CDR1 and CDR2 sequences are MNHEY and SMNVEV (reference sequence). V was clipped by 2 bases and J by 1 base, with 11 bases between them. The CDR3 is 15 amino acids. The CDR3 protein is CASSLDTRAQETQYF. As DNA, the CDR3 is TGTGCCAGCAGTTTAGACACTAGGGCCCAAGAGACCCAGTACTTC.

The J gene is TRBJ1-5, the V gene TRBV19, with 9 bases that match TRBD1. With 6 bases clipped from V and 11 bases from J, the junction kept 11 bases outside the gene matches. Per germline, CDR1 LNHDA and CDR2 SQIVND (reference sequence). The CDR3 totals 14 residues. CDR3 nucleotide sequence: TGTGCCAGTAGCAGGGGGGGACAGGGTGGAACCCAGCATTTT. Its translation is CASSRGGQGGTQHF.

The rearrangement joins TRBV5-1 to TRBJ1-1; tentatively, D is TRBD1 (5 bases). Trimming shortened V by 1 base and J by 5 bases, and 12 bases separated the two germline ends. Looked up from germline, CDR1 is SGHRS and CDR2 is YFSETQ. CDR3 length: 14 amino acids. CDR3 sequence (DNA): TGCGCCAGCAGCTTGAAAGGGGTTGGTACTGAAGCTTTCTTT. Amino acids: CASSLKGVGTEAFF. Complete variable domain (other parts from reference TRBV5-1 and TRBJ1-1): KAGVTQTPRYLIKTRGQQVTLSCSPISGHRSVSWYQQTPGQGLQFLFEYFSETQRNKGNFPGRFSGRQFSNSRSEMNVSTLELGDSALYLCASSLKGVGTEAFFGQGTRLTVV.